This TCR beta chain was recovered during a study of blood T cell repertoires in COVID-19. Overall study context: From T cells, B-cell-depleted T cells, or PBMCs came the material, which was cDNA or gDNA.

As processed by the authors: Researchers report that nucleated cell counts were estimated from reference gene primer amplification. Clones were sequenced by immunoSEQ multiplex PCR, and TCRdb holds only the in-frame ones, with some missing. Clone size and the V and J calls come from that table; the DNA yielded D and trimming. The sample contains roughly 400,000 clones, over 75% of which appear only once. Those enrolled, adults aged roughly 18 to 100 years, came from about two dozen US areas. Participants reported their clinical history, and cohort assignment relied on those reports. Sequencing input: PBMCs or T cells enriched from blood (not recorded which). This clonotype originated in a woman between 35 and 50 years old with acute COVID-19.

In DNA, the CDR3 is TGTGCCAGCGAGACAGGGAACTATGGCTACACCTTC. Translated, it gives CASETGNYGYTF. The rearrangement uses TRBV18 and TRBJ1-2; 7 bases match TRBD1. Germline V lookup: CDR1 KGHSH, CDR2 LQKENI. The CDR3 runs 12 residues. J was trimmed by 2 bases and V by 8 bases; bases with no gene match: 2.